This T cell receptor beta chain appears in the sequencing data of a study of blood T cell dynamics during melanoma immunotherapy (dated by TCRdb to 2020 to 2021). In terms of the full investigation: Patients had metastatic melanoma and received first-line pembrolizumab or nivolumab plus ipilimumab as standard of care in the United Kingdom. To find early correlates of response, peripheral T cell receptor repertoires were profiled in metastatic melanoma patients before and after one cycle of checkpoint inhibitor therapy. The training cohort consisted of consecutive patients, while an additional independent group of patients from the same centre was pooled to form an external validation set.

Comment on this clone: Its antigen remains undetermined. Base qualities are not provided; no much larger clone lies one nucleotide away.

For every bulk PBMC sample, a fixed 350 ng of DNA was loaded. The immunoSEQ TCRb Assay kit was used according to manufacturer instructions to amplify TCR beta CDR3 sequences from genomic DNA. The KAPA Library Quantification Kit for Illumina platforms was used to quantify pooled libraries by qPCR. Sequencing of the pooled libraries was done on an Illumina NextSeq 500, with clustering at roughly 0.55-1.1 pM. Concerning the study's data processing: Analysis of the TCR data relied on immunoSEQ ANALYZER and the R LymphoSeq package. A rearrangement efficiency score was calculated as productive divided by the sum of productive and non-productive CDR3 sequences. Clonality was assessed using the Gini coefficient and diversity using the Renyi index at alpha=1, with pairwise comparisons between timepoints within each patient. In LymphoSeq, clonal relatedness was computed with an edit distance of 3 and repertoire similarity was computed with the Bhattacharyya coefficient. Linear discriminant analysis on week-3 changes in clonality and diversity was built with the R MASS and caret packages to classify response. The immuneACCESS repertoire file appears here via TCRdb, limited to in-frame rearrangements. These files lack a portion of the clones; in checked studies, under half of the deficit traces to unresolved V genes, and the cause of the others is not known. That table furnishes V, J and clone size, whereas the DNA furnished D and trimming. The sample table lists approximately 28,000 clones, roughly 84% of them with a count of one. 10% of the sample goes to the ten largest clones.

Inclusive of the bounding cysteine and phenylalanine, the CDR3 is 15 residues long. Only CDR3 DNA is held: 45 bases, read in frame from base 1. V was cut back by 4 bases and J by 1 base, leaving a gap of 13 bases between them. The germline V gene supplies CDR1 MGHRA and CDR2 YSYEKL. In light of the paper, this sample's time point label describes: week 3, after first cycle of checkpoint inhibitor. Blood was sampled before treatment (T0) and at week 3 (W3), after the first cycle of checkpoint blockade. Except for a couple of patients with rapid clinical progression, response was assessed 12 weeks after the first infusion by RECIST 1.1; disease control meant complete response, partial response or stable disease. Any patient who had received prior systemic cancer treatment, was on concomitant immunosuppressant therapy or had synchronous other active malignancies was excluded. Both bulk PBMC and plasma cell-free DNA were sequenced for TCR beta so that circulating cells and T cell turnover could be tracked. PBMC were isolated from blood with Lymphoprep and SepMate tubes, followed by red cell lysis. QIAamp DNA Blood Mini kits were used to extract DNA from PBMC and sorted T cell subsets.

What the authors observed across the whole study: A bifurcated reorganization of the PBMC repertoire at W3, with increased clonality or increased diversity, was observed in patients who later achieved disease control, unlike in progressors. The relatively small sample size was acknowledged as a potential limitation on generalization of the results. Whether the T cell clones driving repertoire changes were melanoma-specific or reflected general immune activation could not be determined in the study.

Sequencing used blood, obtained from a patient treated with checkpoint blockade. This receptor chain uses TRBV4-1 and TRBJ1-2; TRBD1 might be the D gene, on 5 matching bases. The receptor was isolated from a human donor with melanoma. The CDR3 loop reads CASSRPDSLNYGYTF. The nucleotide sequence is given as TGCGCCAGCAGCCGGCCCGACAGCCTTAACTATGGCTACACCTTC.